The 9 T cell receptor beta chains presented below share a single source sample, sequenced in a study of radiotherapy plus CTLA-4 blockade in lung cancer. Here immunoSEQ multiplex PCR was the method, and the copy in TCRdb shows in-frame clones only, minus some. The profile covers about 97,000 clones, with 65% to 75% appearing a single time and 2.5% to 3% taken by the ten largest. The sequencing here drew on peripheral blood, taken from a patient treated with radiotherapy plus ipilimumab. These receptors were collected from a human donor with non-small cell lung cancer who had a partial response to radiotherapy plus ipilimumab. Some clones in this sample may be carry-over from other donors' samples.

This chain links TRBV28 with TRBJ2-2; TRBD1 might be the D (6 bases). This CDR3 has 15 residues. In germline, CDR1 is MDHEN, CDR2 SYDVKM. Trimming removed 6 bases from V and 6 bases from J, with 17 bases in between. CDR3 DNA: TGTGCCAGCAGGGCGTGGACAGTTCGGTCCGGGGAGCTGTTTTTT. Protein product: CASRAWTVRSGELFF.

The rearrangement links TRBV4-3 to TRBJ2-7; 10 bases match TRBD2. The V gene end was trimmed by 0 bases and the J gene end by 12 bases; junction bases not matched to a gene: 11. CDR1 is LGHNA, CDR2 YSLEER, per germline. This CDR3 is 15 amino acids long. In DNA, the CDR3 is TGCGCCAGCAGCCAAGATCCTAGCGGGGGATTTGACGTGTACTTC. Its translation: CASSQDPSGGFDVYF.

This chain connects TRBV7-6 to TRBJ2-1, with 11 bases that match TRBD2. Germline V gives CDR1 SGHVS, CDR2 FNYEAQ. With 4 bases clipped from V and 9 bases from J, the junction kept 5 bases outside the gene matches. This CDR3 has 14 residues. CDR3 sequence reads: CASSSRLAGLEQFF. CDR3 sequence (DNA): TGTGCCAGCAGCTCAAGACTAGCGGGGCTTGAGCAGTTCTTC.

V is TRBV19 and J is TRBJ2-1, with 11 positions matching TRBD1. J was trimmed by 6 bases and V by 6 bases; bases with no gene match: 4. This CDR3 spans 14 amino acids. CDR1 and CDR2 (germline): LNHDA, SQIVND (reference sequence). The CDR3 loop is CASSLGQGGNEQFF. The CDR3 coding sequence is TGTGCCAGTAGCTTGGGACAGGGGGGCAATGAGCAGTTCTTC. The whole variable domain, remainder taken from reference TRBV19 and TRBJ2-1, is DGGITQSPKYLFRKEGQNVTLSCEQNLNHDAMYWYRQDPGQGLRLIYYSQIVNDFQKGDIAEGYSVSREKKESFPLTVTSAQKNPTAFYLCASSLGQGGNEQFFGPGTRLTVL.

This clone was counted once. The CDR3 region has the DNA TGTGCCAGCAGCTTAGAAGCTCCAAACACCATATATTTT. This sequence encodes CASSLEAPNTIYF. The V call is TRBV7-2, the J call TRBJ1-3; no definite D call. Trimming stripped 1 base from V and 6 bases from J, with 7 bases between. The CDR3 extends over 13 amino acids. Germline CDR1 and CDR2: SGHTA and FQGNSA.

J is TRBJ2-3 and V is TRBV7-2; 9 nucleotides line up with TRBD2. V shed 4 bases, J shed 5 bases, and the junction held 7 bases outside the gene matches. Germline V lookup: CDR1 SGHTA, CDR2 FQGNSA. The CDR3 totals 15 residues. In DNA form, the CDR3 reads TGTGCCAGCAGCTCCTTAGCGGGAGAGGTAGATACGCAGTATTTT. This encodes CASSSLAGEVDTQYF. Full variable domain (remainder filled in from reference TRBV7-2 and TRBJ2-3): GAGVSQSPSNKVTEKGKDVELRCDPISGHTALYWYRQSLGQGLEFLIYFQGNSAPDKSGLPSDRFSAERTGGSVSTLTIQRTQQEDSAVYLCASSSLAGEVDTQYFGPGTRLTVL.

The chain links TRBV30 to TRBJ1-6; 7 bases align to TRBD1. Germline V gene sequence: CDR1 GTSNPN, CDR2 SVGIG (reference sequence). The CDR3 is made up of 13 amino acids. With 4 bases clipped from V and 9 bases from J, the junction kept 6 bases outside the gene matches. The chain's CDR3 is CAWMETGSSPLHF. The CDR3, as DNA: TGTGCCTGGATGGAGACAGGGTCTTCACCCCTCCACTTT.

This clone was detected a few times. The chain employs TRBV27 and TRBJ1-2, with D possibly matching TRBD1 (5 bases). This CDR3 comprises 13 residues. Per germline, CDR1 MNHEY and CDR2 SMNVEV (reference sequence). The ends were cut back, 3 bases at V and 7 bases at J, with 12 bases in the middle. The CDR3 nucleotides are TGTGCCAGCAGTTTGCATCAGGGATCTGGCTACACCTTC. Translating it yields CASSLHQGSGYTF.

V is TRBV13 and J is TRBJ1-3, with TRBD1 as a possible D gene (5 bases). This CDR3 contains 17 residues. CDR1 PRHDT and CDR2 FYEKMQ come from the germline V gene (reference sequence). V was pared by 1 base and J by 0 bases, with 13 bases between. The CDR3 DNA is TGTGCCAGCAGCTTAGAGGGTGAAGGGGACTCTGGAAACACCATATATTTT. It translates to CASSLEGEGDSGNTIYF.